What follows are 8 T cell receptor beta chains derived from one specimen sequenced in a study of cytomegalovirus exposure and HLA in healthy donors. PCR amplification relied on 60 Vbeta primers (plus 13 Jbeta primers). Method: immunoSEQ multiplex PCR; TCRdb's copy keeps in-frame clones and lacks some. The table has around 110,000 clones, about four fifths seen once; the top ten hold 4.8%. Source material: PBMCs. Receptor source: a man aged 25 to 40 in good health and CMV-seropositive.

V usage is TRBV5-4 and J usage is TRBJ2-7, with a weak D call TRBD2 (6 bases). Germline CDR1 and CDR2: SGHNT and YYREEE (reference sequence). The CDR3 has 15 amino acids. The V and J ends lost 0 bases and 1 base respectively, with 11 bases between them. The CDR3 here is CASSLGGDPSYEQYF. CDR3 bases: TGTGCCAGCAGCTTGGGCGGGGACCCTTCCTACGAGCAGTACTTC. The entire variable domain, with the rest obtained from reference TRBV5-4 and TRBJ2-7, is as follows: ETGVTQSPTHLIKTRGQQVTLRCSSQSGHNTVSWYQQALGQGPQFIFQYYREEENGRGNFPPRFSGLQFPNYSSELNVNALELDDSALYLCASSLGGDPSYEQYFGPGTRLTVT.

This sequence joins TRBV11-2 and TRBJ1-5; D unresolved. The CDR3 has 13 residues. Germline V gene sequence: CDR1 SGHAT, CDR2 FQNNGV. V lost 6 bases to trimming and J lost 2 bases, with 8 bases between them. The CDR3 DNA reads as TGTGCCAGCAGTCGGGAGGGCAATCAGCCCCAGCATTTT. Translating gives CASSREGNQPQHF.

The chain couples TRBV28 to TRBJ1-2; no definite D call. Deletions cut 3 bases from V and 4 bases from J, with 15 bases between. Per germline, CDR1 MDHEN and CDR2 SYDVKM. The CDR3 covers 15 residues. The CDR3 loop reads CASSFSVGAPYGYTF. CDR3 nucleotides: TGTGCCAGCAGTTTTTCAGTTGGTGCCCCCTATGGCTACACCTTC.

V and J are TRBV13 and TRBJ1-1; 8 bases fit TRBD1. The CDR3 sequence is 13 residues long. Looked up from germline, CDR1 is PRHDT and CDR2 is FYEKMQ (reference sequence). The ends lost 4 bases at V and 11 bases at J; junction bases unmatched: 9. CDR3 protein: CASSSGQGRKAFF. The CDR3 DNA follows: TGTGCCAGCAGCTCCGGACAGGGTAGAAAGGCTTTCTTT.

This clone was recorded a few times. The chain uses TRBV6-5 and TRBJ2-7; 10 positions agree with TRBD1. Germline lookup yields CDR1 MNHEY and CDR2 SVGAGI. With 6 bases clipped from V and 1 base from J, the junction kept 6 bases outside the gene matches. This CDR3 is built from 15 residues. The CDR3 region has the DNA TGTGCCAGCAGACCCGACAGGGGGCGATCCTACGAGCAGTACTTC. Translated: CASRPDRGRSYEQYF.

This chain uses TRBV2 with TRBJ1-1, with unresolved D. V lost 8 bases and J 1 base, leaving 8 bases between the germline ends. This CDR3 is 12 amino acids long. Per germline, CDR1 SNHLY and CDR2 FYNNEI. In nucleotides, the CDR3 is TGTGCCAGCGAAATACAGAACACTGAAGCTTTCTTT. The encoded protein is CASEIQNTEAFF.

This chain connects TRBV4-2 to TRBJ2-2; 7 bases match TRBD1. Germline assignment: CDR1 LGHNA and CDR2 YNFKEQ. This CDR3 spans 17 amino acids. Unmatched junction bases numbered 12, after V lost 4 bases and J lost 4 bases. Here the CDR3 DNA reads TGTGCCAGCAGCCCGGATTCAAGAGGGACAGTCACCGGGGAGCTGTTTTTT. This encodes CASSPDSRGTVTGELFF.

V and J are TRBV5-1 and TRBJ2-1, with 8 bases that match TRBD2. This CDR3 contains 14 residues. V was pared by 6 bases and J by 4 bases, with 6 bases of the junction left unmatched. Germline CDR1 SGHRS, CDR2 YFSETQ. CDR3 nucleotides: TGCGCCAGCATAGCGGGGCCCAATTACAATGAGCAGTTCTTC. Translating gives CASIAGPNYNEQFF.